The 3 T cell receptor beta chains listed next were all sequenced from one sample in a study of T cell repertoires in ileal Crohn's disease. Only in-frame clones appear in the TCRdb table, and some are missing; sequencing was by immunoSEQ multiplex PCR. Among 5,500 to 7,500 clones listed, more than 65% were seen once. Material for sequencing was ileal tissue. The receptor source for this set is an adult with Crohn's disease.

V gene TRBV11-3 combines with J gene TRBJ2-2, with 11 bases that match TRBD1. The CDR3 covers 15 residues. J lost 7 bases, V lost 1 base, and 2 bases had no gene match. CDR1 is SGHNT, CDR2 YENEEA, per germline. In DNA, the CDR3 is TGTGCCAGCAGCTTAGGGACAGGGGGCTTCGGGGAGCTGTTTTTT. It yields the protein CASSLGTGGFGELFF.

The chain employs TRBV7-3 and TRBJ2-1; possible D gene TRBD2, 6 bases. The CDR3 length is 15 residues. CDR1 and CDR2 (germline): SGHTA, FQGTGA. Trimming took off 5 bases at V and 5 bases at J, with 16 bases between the two ends. CDR3 nucleotide sequence: TGTGCCAGCAGCGCACCCGGGAGATTCGACAATGAGCAGTTCTTC. It yields the protein CASSAPGRFDNEQFF.

V gene TRBV30 combines with J gene TRBJ1-4; the match to TRBD1 covers 8 bases. Germline-derived CDR1 and CDR2 are GTSNPN and SVGIG (reference sequence). The CDR3 is made up of 14 amino acids. Trimming cost V 3 bases and J 8 bases; bases outside gene matches: 8. The chain's CDR3 is CAWRETGAGEKLFF. The CDR3 DNA follows: TGTGCCTGGAGGGAGACAGGGGCGGGAGAAAAACTGTTTTTT.